Following are 17 T cell receptor beta chains from one sample sequenced in a study of PD-L1 blockade in urothelial cancer. Time point given: pretreatment peripheral blood. Produced via immunoSEQ multiplex PCR; TCRdb's table is partial and in-frame only. The sample includes about 49,000 clones, less than 85% of them seen just once. The material was PBMCs, obtained around atezolizumab (anti-PD-L1) treatment. The receptors were gathered from a man between 65 and 79 years old with urothelial cancer.

V is TRBV15 and J is TRBJ1-2; 9 bases map to TRBD1. This CDR3 has 16 residues. J lost 8 bases, V lost 0 bases, and 10 bases had no gene match. Germline V lookup: CDR1 LNHNV, CDR2 YYDKDF (reference sequence). DNA of the CDR3: TGTGCCACCAGCAGAGATGTGGGTATAGGGACAGGGGGCTACACCTTC. Its protein is CATSRDVGIGTGGYTF. The full variable domain, in which reference TRBV15 and TRBJ1-2 provide the parts outside the CDR3, is DAMVIQNPRYQVTQFGKPVTLSCSQTLNHNVMYWYQQKSSQAPKLLFHYYDKDFNNEADTPDNFQSRRPNTSFCFLDIRSPGLGDTAMYLCATSRDVGIGTGGYTFGSGTRLTVV.

The chain employs TRBV7-8 and TRBJ2-7, with D possibly TRBD2 on 5 matching bases. The CDR3 spans 15 residues. Germline-derived CDR1 and CDR2 are SGHVS and FQNEAQ. Trimming cost V 4 bases and J 1 base, with 14 bases left between them. CDR3 protein: CASSSRRPQSYEQYF. CDR3 in DNA: TGTGCCAGCAGCTCACGGAGGCCCCAATCCTACGAGCAGTACTTC.

This rearrangement joins TRBV4-1 to TRBJ2-1; D is possibly TRBD2 (7 bases). CDR1 is MGHRA and CDR2 is YSYEKL in the germline V gene. This CDR3 has 12 residues. Between the trimmed V and J ends, which lost 4 bases and 10 bases, there was a span of 11 bases. CDR3 DNA sequence: TGCGCCAGCAGCCGACCGGGGGGCGAGCAGTTCTTC. Translation gives CASSRPGGEQFF.

The rearrangement links TRBV2 to TRBJ2-5; possibly TRBD1 for D (6 bases). CDR3 length: 15 residues. CDR1 is SNHLY and CDR2 is FYNNEI in the germline V gene. V lost 5 bases, J lost 5 bases, and 18 bases lay in between. This CDR3 reads CASSPFSAGEETQYF. The CDR3 DNA reads as TGTGCCAGCAGTCCTTTCAGCGCAGGGGAGGAGACCCAGTACTTC.

By sample fraction, this clone is medium-sized. The chain couples TRBV11-2 to TRBJ1-1; tentative D call: TRBD1 (6 bases). The CDR3 extends over 16 amino acids. Germline V gene sequence: CDR1 SGHAT, CDR2 FQNNGV. V dropped 0 bases and J dropped 5 bases, with 16 bases sitting between them. The CDR3 DNA reads as TGTGCCAGCAGCTTAGACTTCGGACAGAGGCGTACTGAAGCTTTCTTT. It encodes CASSLDFGQRRTEAFF.

The V and J genes are TRBV6-1 and TRBJ1-1; 10 positions agree with TRBD1. This CDR3 comprises 14 residues. Per germline, CDR1 MNHNS and CDR2 SASEGT. Losses at the gene ends were 7 bases for V and 3 bases for J; bases not matched to a gene: 5. This CDR3 is CASTPTGGHTEAFF. The CDR3 DNA reads TGTGCCAGCACCCCGACAGGGGGCCACACTGAAGCTTTCTTT.

The rearrangement joins TRBV5-1 to TRBJ2-7; TRBD1 matches 7 bases. Germline V lookup: CDR1 SGHRS, CDR2 YFSETQ. V gave up 0 bases and J gave up 5 bases; unmatched junction bases: 8. The CDR3 covers 15 residues. The CDR3 sequence: CASSLASGGTDEQYF. For the CDR3, the DNA is TGCGCCAGCAGCTTGGCCTCAGGTGGGACAGACGAGCAGTACTTC.

The sample holds many counts of this clone. The chain employs TRBV10-3 and TRBJ1-2; D remains ambiguous. CDR1 ENHRY and CDR2 SYGVKD come from the germline V gene. The V end lost 7 bases, the J end lost 3 bases, and 6 bases lay between the germline ends. This CDR3 has 11 residues. The CDR3 DNA follows: TGTGCCATCAAGAGGGACTATGGCTACACCTTC. Translation gives CAIKRDYGYTF.

The chain couples TRBV27 to TRBJ2-5; a weak D match, TRBD1 (5 bases). The CDR3 consists of 13 residues. Trimming removed 2 bases at V and 5 bases at J, with 9 bases between. The V gene's germline CDR1 is MNHEY and CDR2 SMNVEV (reference sequence). CDR3 DNA: TGTGCCAGCAGTTTAGTGCAGGGTGAGACCCAGTACTTC. The encoded protein is CASSLVQGETQYF.

The chain is built from TRBV19 and TRBJ2-1, with 8 bases matching TRBD2. This CDR3 region has 16 residues. The germline gives CDR1 LNHDA, CDR2 SQIVND (reference sequence). Trimming took 4 bases from V and 8 from J; bases not matched to a gene: 13. DNA for the CDR3: TGTGCCAGTAGTAGGCCCAAAGCGGGAGTTATTTATGAGCAGTTCTTC. Translating gives CASSRPKAGVIYEQFF.

The rearrangement uses TRBV5-1 and TRBJ2-3; 8 bases line up with TRBD1. This CDR3 is built from 15 residues. V lost 4 bases, J lost 2 bases, and 6 bases stayed unmatched. Germline V gives CDR1 SGHRS, CDR2 YFSETQ. As DNA, the CDR3 is TGCGCCAGCAGCCCCGGGACAGGCCTCACAGATACGCAGTATTTT. Translating gives CASSPGTGLTDTQYF.

The chain joins TRBV7-9 to TRBJ1-2; 7 bases fit TRBD1. The V gene end was trimmed by 2 bases and the J gene end by 8 bases; junction bases not matched to a gene: 2. This CDR3 region has 12 residues. Germline V lookup: CDR1 SEHNR, CDR2 FQNEAQ (reference sequence). DNA for the CDR3: TGTGCCAGCAGCTTAATGACAGGGGGCTACACCTTC. This translates into CASSLMTGGYTF.

The chain is built from TRBV11-2 and TRBJ2-3; D unclear. V dropped 0 bases and J dropped 3 bases, with 4 bases sitting between them. Germline lookup yields CDR1 SGHAT and CDR2 FQNNGV. The CDR3 runs 13 residues. CDR3 in DNA: TGTGCCAGCAGCTTAGATCGGACAGATACGCAGTATTTT. Amino acids: CASSLDRTDTQYF. Supplemented by reference TRBV11-2 and TRBJ2-3, the full variable domain reads EAGVAQSPRYKIIEKRQSVAFWCNPISGHATLYWYQQILGQGPKLLIQFQNNGVVDDSQLPKDRFSAERLKGVDSTLKIQPAKLEDSAVYLCASSLDRTDTQYFGPGTRLTVL.

V usage is TRBV11-2 and J usage is TRBJ2-3; perhaps TRBD2 as D (5 bases). This CDR3 is built from 15 residues. V dropped 1 base and J dropped 0 bases, with 8 bases sitting between them. In germline, CDR1 is SGHAT, CDR2 FQNNGV. Here the CDR3 DNA reads TGTGCCAGCAGCTTAGTGGCGGGCAGCACAGATACGCAGTATTTT. Its protein product is CASSLVAGSTDTQYF.

V is TRBV28 and J is TRBJ1-4, with D tentatively TRBD1 (6 bases). V lost 1 base, J lost 7 bases, and 16 bases lay in between. The CDR3 runs 16 residues. CDR1 and CDR2 (germline): MDHEN, SYDVKM. The CDR3 spells CASSLSGQPYGEKLFF. The CDR3 nucleotides read TGTGCCAGCAGTTTATCTGGACAGCCTTATGGTGAAAAACTGTTTTTT.

The chain uses TRBV6-4 and TRBJ1-2; possibly TRBD1 for D (6 bases). V was pared by 2 bases and J by 4 bases, with 14 bases between. Germline CDR1 and CDR2: MRHNA and SNTAGT. CDR3 length equals 15 residues. The CDR3 here is CASSDARGLGYGYTF. In DNA, the CDR3 is TGTGCCAGCAGTGACGCCAGGGGATTGGGCTATGGCTACACCTTC.

This sequence joins TRBV6-6 and TRBJ2-5; the match to TRBD2 covers 8 bases. CDR3 size: 11 residues. Looked up from germline, CDR1 is MNHNY and CDR2 is SVGAGI (reference sequence). The junction had 0 bases not matched to a gene; V was cut back by 8 bases and J by 4 bases. The CDR3 DNA is TGTGCCAGCCGGGGGGGAGAGACCCAGTACTTC. As protein: CASRGGETQYF.